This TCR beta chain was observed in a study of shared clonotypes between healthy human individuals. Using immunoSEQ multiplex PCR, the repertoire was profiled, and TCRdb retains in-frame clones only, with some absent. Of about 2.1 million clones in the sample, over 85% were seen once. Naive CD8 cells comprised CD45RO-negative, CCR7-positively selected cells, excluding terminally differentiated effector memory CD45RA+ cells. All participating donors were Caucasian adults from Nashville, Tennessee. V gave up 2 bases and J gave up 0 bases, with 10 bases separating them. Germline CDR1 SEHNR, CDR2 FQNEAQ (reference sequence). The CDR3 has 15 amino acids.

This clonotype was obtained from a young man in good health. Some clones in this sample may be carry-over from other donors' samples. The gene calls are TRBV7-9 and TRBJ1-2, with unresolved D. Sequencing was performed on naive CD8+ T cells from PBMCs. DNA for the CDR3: TGTGCCAGCAGCTTATACAATTCAGCTAACTATGGCTACACCTTC. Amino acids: CASSLYNSANYGYTF.